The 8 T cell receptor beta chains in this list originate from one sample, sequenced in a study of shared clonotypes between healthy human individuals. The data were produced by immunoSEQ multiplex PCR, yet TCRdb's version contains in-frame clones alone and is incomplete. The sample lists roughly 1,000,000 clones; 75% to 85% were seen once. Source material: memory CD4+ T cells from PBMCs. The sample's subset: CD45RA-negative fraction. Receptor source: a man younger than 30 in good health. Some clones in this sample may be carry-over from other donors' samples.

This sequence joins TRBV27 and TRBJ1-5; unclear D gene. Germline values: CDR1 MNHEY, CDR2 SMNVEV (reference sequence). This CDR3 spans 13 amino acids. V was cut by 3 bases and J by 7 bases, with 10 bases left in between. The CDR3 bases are TGTGCCAGCAGTTTTAGGGTAGACCAGCCCCAGCATTTT. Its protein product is CASSFRVDQPQHF.

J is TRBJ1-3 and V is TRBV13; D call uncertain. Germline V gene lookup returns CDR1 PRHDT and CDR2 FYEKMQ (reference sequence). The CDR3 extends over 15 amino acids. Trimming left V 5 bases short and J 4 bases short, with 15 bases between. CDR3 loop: CASSPTRQIGNTIYF. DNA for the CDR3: TGTGCCAGCAGCCCCACCCGGCAGATCGGAAACACCATATATTTT. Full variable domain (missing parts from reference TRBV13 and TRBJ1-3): AAGVIQSPRHLIKEKRETATLKCYPIPRHDTVYWYQQGPGQDPQFLISFYEKMQSDKGSIPDRFSAQQFSDYHSELNMSSLELGDSALYFCASSPTRQIGNTIYFGEGSWLTVV.

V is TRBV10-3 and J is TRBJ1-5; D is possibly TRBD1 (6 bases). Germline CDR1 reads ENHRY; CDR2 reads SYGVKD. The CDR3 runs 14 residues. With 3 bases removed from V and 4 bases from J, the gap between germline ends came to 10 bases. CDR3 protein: CAISEGGWNQPQHF. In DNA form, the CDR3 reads TGTGCCATCAGTGAAGGGGGATGGAATCAGCCCCAGCATTTT.

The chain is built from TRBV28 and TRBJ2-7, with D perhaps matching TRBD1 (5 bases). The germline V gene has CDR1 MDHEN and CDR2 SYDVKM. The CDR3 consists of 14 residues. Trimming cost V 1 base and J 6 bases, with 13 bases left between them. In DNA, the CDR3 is TGTGCCAGCAGTTTATATCAGGGTTTGAGCGAGCAGTACTTC. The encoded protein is CASSLYQGLSEQYF.

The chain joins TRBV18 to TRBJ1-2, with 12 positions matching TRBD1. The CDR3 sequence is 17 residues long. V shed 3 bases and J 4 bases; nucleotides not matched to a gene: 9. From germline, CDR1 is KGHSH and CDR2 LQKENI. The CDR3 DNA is TGTGCCAGCTCACCCCAACTGGGACAGGGGGCGGCCTATGGCTACACCTTC. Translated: CASSPQLGQGAAYGYTF.

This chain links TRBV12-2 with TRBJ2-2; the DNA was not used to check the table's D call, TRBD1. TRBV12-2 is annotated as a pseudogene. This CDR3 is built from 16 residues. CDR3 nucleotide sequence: TGTGCAAGTCGCCTTACAGACAGGGCGAACACCGGGGAGCTGTTTTTT. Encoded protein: CASRLTDRANTGELFF.

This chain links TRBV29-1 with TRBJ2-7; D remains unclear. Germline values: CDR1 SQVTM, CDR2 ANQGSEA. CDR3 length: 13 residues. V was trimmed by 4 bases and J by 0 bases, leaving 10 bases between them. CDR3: CSVGRIPSYEQYF. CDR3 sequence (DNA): TGCAGCGTTGGCCGGATACCCTCCTACGAGCAGTACTTC.

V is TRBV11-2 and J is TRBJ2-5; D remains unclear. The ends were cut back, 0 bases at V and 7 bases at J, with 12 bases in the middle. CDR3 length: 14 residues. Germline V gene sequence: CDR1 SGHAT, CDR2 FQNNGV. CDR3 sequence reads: CASSLDRVLRTQYF. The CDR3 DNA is TGTGCCAGCAGCTTAGATAGGGTGTTACGGACCCAGTACTTC.